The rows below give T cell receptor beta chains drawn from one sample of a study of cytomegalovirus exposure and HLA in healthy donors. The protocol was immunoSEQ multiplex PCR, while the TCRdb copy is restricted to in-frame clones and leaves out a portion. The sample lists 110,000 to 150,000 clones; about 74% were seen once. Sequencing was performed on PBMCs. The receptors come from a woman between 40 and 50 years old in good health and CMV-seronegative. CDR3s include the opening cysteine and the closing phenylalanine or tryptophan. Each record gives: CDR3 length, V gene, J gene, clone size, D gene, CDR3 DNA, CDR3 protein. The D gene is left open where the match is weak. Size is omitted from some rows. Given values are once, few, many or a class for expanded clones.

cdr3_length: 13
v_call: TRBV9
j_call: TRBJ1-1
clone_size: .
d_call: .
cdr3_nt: TGTGCCAGCAGCGCCTACAGGGCCCCTGAAGCTTTCTTT
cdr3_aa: CASSAYRAPEAFF

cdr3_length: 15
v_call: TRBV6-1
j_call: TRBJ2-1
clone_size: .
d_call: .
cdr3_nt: TGTGCCAGCAGTGAACAGTGGGGGCCCAGCAATGAGCAGTTCTTC
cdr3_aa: CASSEQWGPSNEQFF

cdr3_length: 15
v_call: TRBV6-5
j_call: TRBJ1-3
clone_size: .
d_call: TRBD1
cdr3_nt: TGTGCCAGCAGTAAGGGGACAGGGAGTATAAACACCATATATTTT
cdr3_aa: CASSKGTGSINTIYF

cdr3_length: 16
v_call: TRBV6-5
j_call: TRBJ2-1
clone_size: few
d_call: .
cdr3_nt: TGTGCCAGCAGTTACTCGTTGACGCCCGGGTCCAATGAGCAGTTCTTC
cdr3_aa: CASSYSLTPGSNEQFF

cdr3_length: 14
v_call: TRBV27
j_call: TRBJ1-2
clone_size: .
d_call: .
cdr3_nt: TGTGCCAGCAGGGAGAGGGACAAATTCTATGGCTACACCTTC
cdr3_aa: CASRERDKFYGYTF

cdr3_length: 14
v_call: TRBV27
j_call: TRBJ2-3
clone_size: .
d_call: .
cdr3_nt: TGTGCCAGCAGCTCTATACTCAGCACAGATACGCAGTATTTT
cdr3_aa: CASSSILSTDTQYF

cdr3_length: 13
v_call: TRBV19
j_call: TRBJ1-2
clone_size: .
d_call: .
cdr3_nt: TGTGCCAGTGCGATTTACCCCTCGAGGGGCTACACCTTC
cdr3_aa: CASAIYPSRGYTF

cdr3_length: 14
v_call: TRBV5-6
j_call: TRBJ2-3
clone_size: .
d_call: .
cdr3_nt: TGTGCCAGCAGCTTGGAACTTTCCACAGATACGCAGTATTTT
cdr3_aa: CASSLELSTDTQYF

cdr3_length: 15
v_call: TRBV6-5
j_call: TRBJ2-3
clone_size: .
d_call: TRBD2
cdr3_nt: TGTGCCAGCAGACCCGCGGACGGGGGGGTAGATACGCAGTATTTT
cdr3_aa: CASRPADGGVDTQYF

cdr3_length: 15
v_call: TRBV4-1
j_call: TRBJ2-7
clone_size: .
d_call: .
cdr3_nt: TGCGCCAGCAGCCAAGACAGCAGGGGTCGAAACGAGCAGTACTTC
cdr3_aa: CASSQDSRGRNEQYF

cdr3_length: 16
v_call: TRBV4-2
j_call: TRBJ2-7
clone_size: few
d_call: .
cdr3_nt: TGTGCCAGCAGCCAAGAGGGGGCGGGAGAGCTCTACGAGCAGTACTTC
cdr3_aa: CASSQEGAGELYEQYF

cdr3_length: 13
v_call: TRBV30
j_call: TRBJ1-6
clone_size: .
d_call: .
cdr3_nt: TGTGCCTGGACCCCTAGGGCGGGATCACCCCTCCACTTT
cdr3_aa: CAWTPRAGSPLHF

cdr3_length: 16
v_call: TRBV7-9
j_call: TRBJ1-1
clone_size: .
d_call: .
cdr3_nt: TGTTCCAGCAGCTTTCCGAAGGGGCCGCCGGACACTGAAGCTTTCTTT
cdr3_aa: CSSSFPKGPPDTEAFF

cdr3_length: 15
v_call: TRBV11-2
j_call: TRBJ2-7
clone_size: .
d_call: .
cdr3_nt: TGTGCCAGCAGCTTAGCTATTATAAGCTCCTACGAGCAGTACTTC
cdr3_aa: CASSLAIISSYEQYF

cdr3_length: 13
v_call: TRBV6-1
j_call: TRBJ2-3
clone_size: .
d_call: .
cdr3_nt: TGTGCCAGCAGTGTGCAGGGCACAGATACGCAGTATTTT
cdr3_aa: CASSVQGTDTQYF

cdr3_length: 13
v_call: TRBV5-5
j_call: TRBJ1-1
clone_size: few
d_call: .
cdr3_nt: TGTGCCAGCAGCTCCCTGCCGGGGAATGAAGCTTTCTTT
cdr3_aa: CASSSLPGNEAFF

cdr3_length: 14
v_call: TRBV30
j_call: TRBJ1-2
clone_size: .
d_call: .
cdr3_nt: TGTGCCTGGAGTGTCTTTCCACAGAACTATGGCTACACCTTC
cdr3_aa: CAWSVFPQNYGYTF

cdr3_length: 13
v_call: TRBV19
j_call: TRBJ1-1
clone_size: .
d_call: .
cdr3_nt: TGTGCCAGTAGTTCAGGGTTTGACACTGAAGCTTTCTTT
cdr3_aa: CASSSGFDTEAFF

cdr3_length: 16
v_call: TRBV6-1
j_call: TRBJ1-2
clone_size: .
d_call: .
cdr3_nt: TGTGCCAGCAGTGTAATACAGGGAGCCCTGGACTATGGCTACACCTTC
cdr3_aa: CASSVIQGALDYGYTF

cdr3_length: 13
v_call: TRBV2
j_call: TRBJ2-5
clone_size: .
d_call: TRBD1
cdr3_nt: TGTGCCAGTTCCTGGACAGGGGCCGAGACCCAGTACTTC
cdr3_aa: CASSWTGAETQYF

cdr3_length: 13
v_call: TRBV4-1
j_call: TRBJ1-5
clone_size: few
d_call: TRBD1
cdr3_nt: TGCGCCAGCGCCAGGACAGGTTCGGGACCCCAGCATTTT
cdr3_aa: CASARTGSGPQHF

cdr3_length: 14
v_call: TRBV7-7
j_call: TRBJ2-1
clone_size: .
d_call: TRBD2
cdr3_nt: TGTGCCAGCAGCTCGTCGGGGGGGTACAATGAGCAGTTCTTC
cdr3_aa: CASSSSGGYNEQFF

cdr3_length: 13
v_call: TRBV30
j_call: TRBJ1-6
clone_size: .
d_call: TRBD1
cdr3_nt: TGTGCCTGGAGTGCAGGGGGTAATTCACCCCTCCACTTT
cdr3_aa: CAWSAGGNSPLHF

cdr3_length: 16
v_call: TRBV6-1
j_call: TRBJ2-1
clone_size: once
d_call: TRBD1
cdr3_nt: TGTGCCAGCAGTGAAGGTCTGGGACAGGGTTCAGGAGAGCAGTTCTTC
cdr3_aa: CASSEGLGQGSGEQFF

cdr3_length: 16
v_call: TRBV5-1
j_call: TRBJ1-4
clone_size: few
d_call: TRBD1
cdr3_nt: TGCGCCAGCAGCTTGGGGCCCTCAGGGGGAGGTGAAAAACTGTTTTTT
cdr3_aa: CASSLGPSGGGEKLFF

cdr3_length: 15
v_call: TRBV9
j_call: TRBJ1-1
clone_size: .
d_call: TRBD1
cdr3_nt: TGTGCCAGCAGCGTAACTACGGGGGACAGAGAACAAGCTTTCTTT
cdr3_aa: CASSVTTGDREQAFF

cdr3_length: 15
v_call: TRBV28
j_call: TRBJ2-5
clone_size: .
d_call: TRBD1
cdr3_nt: TGTGCCAGCAGTCTACACGACAGGGGGCGAAAGACCCAGTACTTC
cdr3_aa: CASSLHDRGRKTQYF

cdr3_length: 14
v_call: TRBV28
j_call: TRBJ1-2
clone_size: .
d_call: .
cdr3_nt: TGTGCCAGCAGTTTAACAGCGGGTAACTATGGCTACACCTTC
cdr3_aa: CASSLTAGNYGYTF

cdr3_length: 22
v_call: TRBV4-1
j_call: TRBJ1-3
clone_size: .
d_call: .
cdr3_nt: TGCGCCAGCAGCCATGGGCCGCTTCAGCCGACCCTAGATCGACTACGTGGAAACACCATATATTTT
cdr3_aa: CASSHGPLQPTLDRLRGNTIYF

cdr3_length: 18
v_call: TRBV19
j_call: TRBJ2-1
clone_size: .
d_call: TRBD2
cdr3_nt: TGTGCCAGTACAGGGACTAGCGGGAGGGCCGGGTACTACAATGAGCAGTTCTTC
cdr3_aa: CASTGTSGRAGYYNEQFF

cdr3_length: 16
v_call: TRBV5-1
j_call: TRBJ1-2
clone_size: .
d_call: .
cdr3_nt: TGCGCCAGCAGCTTGGCGGGGGGGGCTCAGAACTATGGCTACACCTTC
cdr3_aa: CASSLAGGAQNYGYTF

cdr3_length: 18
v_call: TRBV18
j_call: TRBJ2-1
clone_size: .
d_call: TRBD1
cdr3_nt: TGTGCCAGCTCACGGGGGACCGGGACAGGGTCTTATTCGGATGAGCAGTTCTTC
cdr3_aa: CASSRGTGTGSYSDEQFF

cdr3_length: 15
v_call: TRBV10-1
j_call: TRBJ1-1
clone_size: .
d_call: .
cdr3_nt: TGCGCCAGCAGTGATAGGGGGAAACTCAACACTGAAGCTTTCTTT
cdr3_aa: CASSDRGKLNTEAFF

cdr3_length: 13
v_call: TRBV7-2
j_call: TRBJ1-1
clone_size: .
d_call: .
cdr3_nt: TGTGCCAGCAGCTTCCTGTTGCCGGCTGAAGCTTTCTTT
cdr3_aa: CASSFLLPAEAFF

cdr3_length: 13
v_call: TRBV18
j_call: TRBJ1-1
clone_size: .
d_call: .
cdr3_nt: TGTGCCAGCTCACCACAAGGGGACACTGAAGCTTTCTTT
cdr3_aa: CASSPQGDTEAFF

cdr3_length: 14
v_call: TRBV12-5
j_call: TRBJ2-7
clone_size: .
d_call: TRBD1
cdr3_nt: TGTGCTAGTGGCCCGGGACAGGGCGCCTACGAGCAGTACTTC
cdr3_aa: CASGPGQGAYEQYF

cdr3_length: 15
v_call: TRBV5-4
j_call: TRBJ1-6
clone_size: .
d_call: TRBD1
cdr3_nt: TGTGCCAGCAGCCAGGGACAGGCGTATAATTCACCCCTCCACTTT
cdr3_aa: CASSQGQAYNSPLHF

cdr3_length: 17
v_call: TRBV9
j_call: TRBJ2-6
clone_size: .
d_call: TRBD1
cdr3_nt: TGTGCCAGCAGCCTAACGACAGGGCACTCTGGGGCCAACGTCCTGACTTTC
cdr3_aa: CASSLTTGHSGANVLTF

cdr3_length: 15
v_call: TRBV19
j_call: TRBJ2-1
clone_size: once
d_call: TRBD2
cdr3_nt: TGTGCCAGTAGCCAAGCGGGGAGCTCCTACAATGAGCAGTTCTTC
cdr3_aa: CASSQAGSSYNEQFF

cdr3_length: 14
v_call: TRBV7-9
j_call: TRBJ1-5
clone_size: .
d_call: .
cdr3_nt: TGTGCCAGCAGCTGGGGGGACGTCAATCAGCCCCAGCATTTT
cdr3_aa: CASSWGDVNQPQHF

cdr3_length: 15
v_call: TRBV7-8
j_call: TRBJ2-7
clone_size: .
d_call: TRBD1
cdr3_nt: TGTGCCAGCAGCTTCGGGGCAGGGGGCATCTACGAGCAGTACTTC
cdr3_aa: CASSFGAGGIYEQYF